This T cell receptor beta chain was found in a study of blood T cells in healthy people across ages. This clonotype was picked up a small number of times. The antigen remains unidentified. Points from the study as a whole: CMV infection status of these donors was not known. Diversity estimates from one million T cells were considered underestimates.

With a J-beta primer mix and a sample-barcoded 5' primer, a second PCR ran roughly 6 to 11 cycles. The yield of each sample was at least 2.5 million CDR3-containing paired-end reads. TCRdb passed the 5' RACE reads through MiXCR, listing each CDR3 protein once. The repertoire includes more than 800,000 distinct CDR3 sequences, more than 25% of them detected once, and 17% sits in the top ten. The CDR3 consists of 13 residues. Between the trimmed V and J ends, which lost 0 bases and 12 bases, there was a span of 12 bases. The V gene's germline CDR1 is LGHDT and CDR2 YNNKEL (reference sequence). Each sample provided at least 5.5 micrograms of extracted total RNA.

The source is an elderly woman in good health. Sample: blood. The J gene is TRBJ1-5, the V gene TRBV3-1; a possible D gene is TRBD1 (5 bases). The CDR3: CASSQDFGGNQHF. The CDR3 bases are TGTGCCAGCAGCCAAGACTTCGGGGGTAACCAGCATTTT.